This passage covers 23 T cell receptor beta chains from one sample sequenced in a study of blood T cell repertoires in COVID-19 (dated by TCRdb to the early 2020s). Library prep was done by the immunoSEQ multiplex PCR assay. The table was pulled from immuneACCESS by TCRdb, which kept in-frame rearrangements only. Such tables lose some clones; where checked, under half of the loss comes from unresolved V genes, and the rest has no known cause. The sample has 390,000 or so clones on record, approximately 89% of them singletons. The ten largest account for about 9.4% of the sample. Sequencing was done on a sample of peripheral blood. Receptors originate from a woman in her 30s with COVID-19, enrolled during active disease.

The chain has TRBV20-1 and TRBJ2-1; TRBD2 might be the D (5 bases). Trimming cost V 3 bases and J 8 bases, with 11 bases left between them. The CDR3 is 12 amino acids. Looked up from germline, CDR1 is DFQATT and CDR2 is SNEGSKA (reference sequence). CDR3 coding DNA: TGCAGTGCTAGTGCGGGTCGGGATGAGCAGTTCTTC. This codes for CSASAGRDEQFF.

The J gene is TRBJ2-6, the V gene TRBV7-8; possible D gene TRBD2, 6 bases. Trimming left V 5 bases short and J 4 bases short, with 15 bases between. Germline CDR1 SGHVS, CDR2 FQNEAQ. The CDR3 has 16 residues. CDR3 nucleotides: TGTGCCAGCAGCCTAATGGAGGGCGCAGGGGCCAACGTCCTGACTTTC. Translation gives CASSLMEGAGANVLTF.

The CDR3 protein is CASRYGQVSGNTIYF. In DNA, the CDR3 is TGTGCCAGCAGATACGGACAGGTCTCTGGAAACACCATATATTTT. The V call is TRBV6-2 or TRBV6-3, the J call TRBJ1-3, with 7 bases that match TRBD1. The V gene end was trimmed by 6 bases and the J gene end by 0 bases; junction bases not matched to a gene: 5. Germline CDR1 and CDR2: MNHEY and SVGEGT. CDR3 size: 15 residues.

The gene calls are TRBV11-3 and TRBJ2-7; a possible D gene is TRBD2 (6 bases). Germline assignment: CDR1 SGHNT and CDR2 YENEEA. V was shortened by 1 base and J by 7 bases, with 11 bases between the two germline ends. This CDR3 has 13 residues. The CDR3: CASSLVKAGEQYF. The CDR3 DNA reads TGTGCCAGCAGCTTAGTTAAGGCGGGGGAGCAGTACTTC.

This chain uses TRBV18 with TRBJ1-1; 8 bases match TRBD1. V lost 3 bases to trimming and J lost 6 bases; unmatched junction nucleotides: 6. Germline assignment: CDR1 KGHSH and CDR2 LQKENI. This CDR3 contains 14 residues. CDR3 protein: CASSPGTGPAEAFF. The CDR3 DNA is TGTGCCAGCTCACCGGGGACAGGTCCGGCTGAAGCTTTCTTT.

The chain is built from TRBV2 and TRBJ2-1, with 9 bases lining up with TRBD2. This CDR3 is built from 13 residues. The V segment lost 1 base and the J segment 14 bases; nucleotides outside the gene matches: 6. From germline, CDR1 is SNHLY and CDR2 FYNNEI. The DNA of the CDR3 is TGTGCCAGCAGTGAAGTGGCGGGAGGGCCCAAGTTCTTC. Encoded protein: CASSEVAGGPKFF.

This clone was found a few times. This chain's CDR3 is CASSAMRYEQYF. CDR3 nucleotide sequence: TGTGCCAGCAGTGCAATGCGCTACGAGCAGTACTTC. The chain uses TRBV6-2 or TRBV6-3 and TRBJ2-7; no clear D gene. The V gene's germline CDR1 is MNHEY and CDR2 SVGEGT. Trimming removed 5 bases from V and 3 bases from J, with 8 bases in between. The CDR3 sequence is 12 residues long.

Only one count was recorded for this clone. V and J are TRBV3-1 (or the pseudogene TRBV3-2) and TRBJ2-5; D is undetermined. Trimming pared 0 bases from V and 3 bases from J, leaving 8 bases between. The CDR3 runs 14 residues. Germline values: CDR1 LGHDT, CDR2 YNNKEL (reference sequence). CDR3 residues: CASSQDVRKETQYF. Here the CDR3 DNA reads TGTGCCAGCAGCCAAGATGTCAGAAAAGAGACCCAGTACTTC.

This clone came up once. The chain uses TRBV6-5 and TRBJ1-6; D uncertain. The CDR3 sequence is 15 residues long. The V end was cut by 8 bases, the J end by 7 bases, with 18 bases between. Germline V CDR1 and CDR2: MNHEY, SVGAGI. CDR3 DNA sequence: TGTGCCAGCGCCCTCGGCCTGGCGGAGAATTCACCCCTCCACTTT. Translation: CASALGLAENSPLHF.

The chain recombines TRBV19 with TRBJ2-7; D is perhaps TRBD1 (6 bases). Per germline, CDR1 LNHDA and CDR2 SQIVND (reference sequence). The CDR3 has 15 residues. The V end lost 6 bases, the J end lost 5 bases, and 20 bases lay between the germline ends. This chain's CDR3 is CASRMTGFAHHEQYF. As DNA, the CDR3 is TGTGCCAGTAGGATGACAGGATTCGCCCATCACGAGCAGTACTTC.

J is TRBJ2-1 and V is TRBV4-2; no clear D. Trimming stripped 5 bases from V and 9 bases from J, with 14 bases between. CDR3 length: 13 residues. Per the germline V gene, CDR1 is LGHNA and CDR2 is YNFKEQ. The CDR3 DNA sequence: TGTGCCAGCAGCTTAACCCCAGGCGTTGAGCAGTTCTTC. This gives the protein CASSLTPGVEQFF.

The CDR3 sequence: CAWSVRQGWNQPQHF. The CDR3 region has the DNA TGTGCCTGGAGTGTGCGACAGGGGTGGAATCAGCCCCAGCATTTT. This chain uses TRBV30 with TRBJ1-5; the match to TRBD1 covers 8 bases. The J segment lost 4 bases and the V segment lost 0 bases, leaving 5 bases of the junction unmatched. The CDR3 contains 15 residues. Germline CDR1 GTSNPN, CDR2 SVGIG (reference sequence).

The CDR3 sequence: CASSPQLAGVSYNEQFF. The CDR3 nucleotides read TGTGCCAGCTCACCCCAACTAGCGGGAGTTTCCTACAATGAGCAGTTCTTC. The genes are TRBV18 and TRBJ2-1; 11 bases match TRBD2. V shed 3 bases, J shed 1 base, and the junction held 5 bases outside the gene matches. The CDR3 extends over 17 amino acids. CDR1 and CDR2 from the germline V gene are KGHSH and LQKENI.

This chain links TRBV2 with TRBJ1-5, with D hard to call. Between the trimmed V and J ends, which lost 4 bases and 3 bases, there was a span of 7 bases. Germline loops: CDR1 SNHLY, CDR2 FYNNEI. The CDR3 contains 13 residues. The CDR3 bases are TGTGCCAGCAGTGTAGACAACAATCAGCCCCAGCATTTT. Translated, it gives CASSVDNNQPQHF.

This clone was recorded a few times. The chain couples TRBV13 to TRBJ1-2; 8 positions agree with TRBD1. V was clipped by 2 bases and J by 5 bases; unmatched bases: 4. Per the germline V gene, CDR1 is PRHDT and CDR2 is FYEKMQ (reference sequence). This CDR3 spans 14 amino acids. The DNA for the CDR3 is TGTGCCAGCAGCTTATACGACAGGGGATATGGCTACACCTTC. This translates into CASSLYDRGYGYTF.

This rearrangement joins TRBV6-2 or TRBV6-3 to TRBJ2-7; D may be TRBD2 (6 bases). The CDR3 is 16 amino acids. The germline gives CDR1 MNHEY, CDR2 SVGEGT. Trimming took off 0 bases at V and 5 bases at J, with 17 bases between the two ends. CDR3 protein: CASSYSRRASLNEQYF. The CDR3 nucleotides are TGTGCCAGCAGTTACTCGAGGAGGGCCTCCTTGAACGAGCAGTACTTC.

There are many counts of this clone. This sequence joins TRBV6-5 and TRBJ1-3; 7 nucleotides match TRBD1. J lost 2 bases, V lost 7 bases, and 5 bases had no gene match. The CDR3 extends over 14 amino acids. The germline CDR1 and CDR2 sequences are MNHEY and SVGAGI. CDR3 nucleotide sequence: TGTGCCAGCAAGAGGCAGGGGGCTGGAAACACCATATATTTT. As protein: CASKRQGAGNTIYF.

The gene calls are TRBV27 and TRBJ1-1; TRBD1 agrees at 9 bases. After removal of 3 bases from V and 4 bases from J, the junction contained 12 bases not matched to a gene. CDR1 MNHEY and CDR2 SMNVEV come from the germline V gene (reference sequence). The CDR3 has 17 amino acids. The CDR3 DNA reads as TGTGCCAGCAGTTTCCTGGGACAGGGTACCCCGGGCACTGAAGCTTTCTTT. Its protein product is CASSFLGQGTPGTEAFF.

This clone has just one count. The chain carries TRBV10-3 and TRBJ2-1; 12 bases agree with TRBD2. The V gene end was trimmed by 5 bases and the J gene end by 4 bases; junction bases not matched to a gene: 6. This CDR3 has 16 amino acids. Germline CDR1 is ENHRY and CDR2 is SYGVKD. The CDR3 DNA is TGTGCCATCAGTCCTCTAGCGGGAGGGCTATACAATGAGCAGTTCTTC. Protein product: CAISPLAGGLYNEQFF.

The CDR3 DNA follows: TGCAGTGCTAGTGACAGGGGGGTGAATGAAAAACTGTTTTTT. Protein sequence: CSASDRGVNEKLFF. The chain recombines TRBV20-1 with TRBJ1-4; 9 nucleotides agree with TRBD1. The CDR3 contains 14 residues. Germline values: CDR1 DFQATT, CDR2 SNEGSKA (reference sequence). V was pared by 3 bases and J by 5 bases, with 4 bases of the junction left unmatched.

This clone is a singleton in its sample. The chain combines TRBV6-5 with TRBJ2-7; TRBD2 aligns across 7 bases. The CDR3 totals 15 residues. Germline assignment: CDR1 MNHEY and CDR2 SVGAGI. Germline trimming cut 4 bases from V and 7 bases from J; bases unmatched to any gene: 13. DNA of the CDR3: TGTGCCAGCAGTTCCCAAGGTGCGGGAGCTGGGGAGCAGTACTTC. Encoded protein: CASSSQGAGAGEQYF.

V is TRBV15 and J is TRBJ2-7; possibly TRBD2 for D (6 bases). This CDR3 contains 14 residues. Germline V lookup: CDR1 LNHNV, CDR2 YYDKDF (reference sequence). V lost 1 base and J lost 4, with 11 bases in between. The CDR3 sequence is CATSRVRGLYEQYF. The CDR3 coding sequence is TGTGCCACCAGCAGAGTACGGGGACTGTACGAGCAGTACTTC.

V is TRBV18 and J is TRBJ2-7, with 8 bases aligning to TRBD1. The CDR3 sequence is 16 residues long. V trimming: 3 bases; J trimming: 1 base; junction bases outside the gene matches: 8. CDR1 KGHSH and CDR2 LQKENI come from the germline V gene. CDR3 nucleotides: TGTGCCAGCTCACCCGTGTCCGGGACAGGTTCCTACGAGCAGTACTTC. Translation: CASSPVSGTGSYEQYF.